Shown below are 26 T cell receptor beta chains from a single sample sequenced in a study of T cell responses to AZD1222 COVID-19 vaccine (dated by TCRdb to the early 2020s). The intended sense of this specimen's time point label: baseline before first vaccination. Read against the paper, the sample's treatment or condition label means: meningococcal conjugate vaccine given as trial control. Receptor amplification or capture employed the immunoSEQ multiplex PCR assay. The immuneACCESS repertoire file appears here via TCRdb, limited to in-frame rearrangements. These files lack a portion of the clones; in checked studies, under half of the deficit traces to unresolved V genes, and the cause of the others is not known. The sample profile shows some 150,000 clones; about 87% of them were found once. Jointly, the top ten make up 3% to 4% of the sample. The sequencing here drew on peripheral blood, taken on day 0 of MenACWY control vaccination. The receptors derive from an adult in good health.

Here the CDR3 DNA reads TGTGCCAGCAGGGCTGCGTTTGGCTACACCTTC. Translation: CASRAAFGYTF. The chain carries TRBV7-2 and TRBJ1-2; D is unresolved. The V end was cut by 6 bases, the J end by 7 bases, with 9 bases between. Germline-derived CDR1 and CDR2 are SGHTA and FQGNSA. The CDR3 loop spans 11 amino acids.

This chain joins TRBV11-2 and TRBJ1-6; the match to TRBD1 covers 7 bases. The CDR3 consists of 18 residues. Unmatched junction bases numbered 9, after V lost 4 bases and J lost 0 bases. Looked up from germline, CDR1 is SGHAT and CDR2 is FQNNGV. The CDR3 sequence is CASSYLTGSSSYNSPLHF. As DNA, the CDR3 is TGTGCCAGCAGCTACCTGACAGGGTCCAGCTCCTATAATTCACCCCTCCACTTT.

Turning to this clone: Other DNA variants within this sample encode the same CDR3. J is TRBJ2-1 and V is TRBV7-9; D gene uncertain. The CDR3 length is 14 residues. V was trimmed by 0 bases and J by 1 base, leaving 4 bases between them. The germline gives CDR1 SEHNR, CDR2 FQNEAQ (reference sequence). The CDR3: CASSLAPSYNEQFF. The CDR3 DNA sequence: TGTGCCAGCAGCTTAGCCCCATCCTACAATGAGCAGTTCTTC.

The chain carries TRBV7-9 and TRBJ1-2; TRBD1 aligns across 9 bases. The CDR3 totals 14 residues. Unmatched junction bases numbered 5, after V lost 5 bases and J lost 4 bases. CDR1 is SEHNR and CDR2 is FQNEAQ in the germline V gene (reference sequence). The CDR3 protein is CASSRLQGAYGYTF. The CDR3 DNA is TGTGCCAGCAGCCGCCTACAGGGGGCCTATGGCTACACCTTC.

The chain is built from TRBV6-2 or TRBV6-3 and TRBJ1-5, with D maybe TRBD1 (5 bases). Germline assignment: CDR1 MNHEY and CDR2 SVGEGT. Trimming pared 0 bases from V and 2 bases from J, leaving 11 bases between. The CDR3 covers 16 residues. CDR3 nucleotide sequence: TGTGCCAGCAGTTACTCGAGGCAGGGCGGCAATCAGCCCCAGCATTTT. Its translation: CASSYSRQGGNQPQHF.

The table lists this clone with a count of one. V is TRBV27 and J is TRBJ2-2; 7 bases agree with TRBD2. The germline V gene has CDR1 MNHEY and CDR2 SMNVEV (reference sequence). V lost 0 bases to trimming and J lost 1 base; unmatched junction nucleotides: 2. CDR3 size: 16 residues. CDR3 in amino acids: CASSLSPSGNTGELFF. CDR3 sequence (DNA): TGTGCCAGCAGTTTATCTCCTAGCGGGAACACCGGGGAGCTGTTTTTT.

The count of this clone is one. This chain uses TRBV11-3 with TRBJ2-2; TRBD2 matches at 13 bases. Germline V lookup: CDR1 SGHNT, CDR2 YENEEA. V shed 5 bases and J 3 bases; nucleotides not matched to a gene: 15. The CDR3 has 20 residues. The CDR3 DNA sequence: TGTGCCAGCAGCCCGCGACTAGCGGGGGGCCACAGGGGGGACACCGGGGAGCTGTTTTTT. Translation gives CASSPRLAGGHRGDTGELFF.

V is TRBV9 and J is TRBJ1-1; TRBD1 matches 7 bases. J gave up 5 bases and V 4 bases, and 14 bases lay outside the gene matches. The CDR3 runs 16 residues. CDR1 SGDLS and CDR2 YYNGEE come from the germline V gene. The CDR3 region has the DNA TGTGCCAGCAGCCGTGAGACAACAGGGGTGGGAACTGAAGCTTTCTTT. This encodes CASSRETTGVGTEAFF. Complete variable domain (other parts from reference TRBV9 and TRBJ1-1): DSGVTQTPKHLITATGQRVTLRCSPRSGDLSVYWYQQSLDQGLQFLIQYYNGEERAKGNILERFSAQQFPDLHSELNLSSLELGDSALYFCASSRETTGVGTEAFFGQGTRLTVV.

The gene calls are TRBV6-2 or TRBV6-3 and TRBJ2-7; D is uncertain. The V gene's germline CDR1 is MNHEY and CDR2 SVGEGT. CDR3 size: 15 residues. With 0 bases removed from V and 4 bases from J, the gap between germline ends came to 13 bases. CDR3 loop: CASSYSIVEGYEQYF. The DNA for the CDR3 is TGTGCCAGCAGTTACTCGATAGTTGAAGGGTACGAGCAGTACTTC.

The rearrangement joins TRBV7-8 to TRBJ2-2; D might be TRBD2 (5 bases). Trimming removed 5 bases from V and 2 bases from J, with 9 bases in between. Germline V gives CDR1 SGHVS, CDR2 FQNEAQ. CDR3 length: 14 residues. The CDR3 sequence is CASSLGSNTGELFF. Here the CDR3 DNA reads TGTGCCAGCAGCCTGGGGAGTAACACCGGGGAGCTGTTTTTT.

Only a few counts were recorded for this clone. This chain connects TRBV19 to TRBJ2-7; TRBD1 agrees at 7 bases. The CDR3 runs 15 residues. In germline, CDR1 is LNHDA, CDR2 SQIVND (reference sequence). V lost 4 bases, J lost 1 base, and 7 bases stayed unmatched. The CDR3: CASSTQQGLSYEQYF. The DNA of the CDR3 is TGTGCCAGTAGTACGCAACAGGGGCTATCCTACGAGCAGTACTTC.

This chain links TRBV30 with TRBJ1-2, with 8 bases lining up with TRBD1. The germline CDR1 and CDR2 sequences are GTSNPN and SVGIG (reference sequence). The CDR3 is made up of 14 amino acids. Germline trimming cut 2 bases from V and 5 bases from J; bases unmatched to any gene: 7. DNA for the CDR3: TGTGCCTGGAGTTCCCAGGACAGGGCGTATGGCTACACCTTC. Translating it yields CAWSSQDRAYGYTF.

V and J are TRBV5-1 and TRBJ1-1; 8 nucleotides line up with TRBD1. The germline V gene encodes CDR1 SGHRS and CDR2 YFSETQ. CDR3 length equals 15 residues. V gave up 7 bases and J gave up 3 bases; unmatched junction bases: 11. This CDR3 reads CASQREGQDYTEAFF. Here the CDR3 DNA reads TGCGCCAGCCAGAGGGAGGGACAGGACTACACTGAAGCTTTCTTT.

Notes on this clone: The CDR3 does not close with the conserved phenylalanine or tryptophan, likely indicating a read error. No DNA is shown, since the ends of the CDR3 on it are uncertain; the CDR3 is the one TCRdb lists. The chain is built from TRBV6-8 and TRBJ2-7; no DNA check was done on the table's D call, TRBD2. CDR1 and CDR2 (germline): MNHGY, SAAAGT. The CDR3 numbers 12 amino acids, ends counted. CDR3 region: CASSYLTSGTPR.

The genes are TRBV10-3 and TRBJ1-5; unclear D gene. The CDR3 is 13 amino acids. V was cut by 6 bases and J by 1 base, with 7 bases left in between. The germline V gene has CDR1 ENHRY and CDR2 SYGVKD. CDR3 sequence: CAISLGSNQPQHF. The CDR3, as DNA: TGTGCCATCAGCCTGGGGAGCAATCAGCCCCAGCATTTT.

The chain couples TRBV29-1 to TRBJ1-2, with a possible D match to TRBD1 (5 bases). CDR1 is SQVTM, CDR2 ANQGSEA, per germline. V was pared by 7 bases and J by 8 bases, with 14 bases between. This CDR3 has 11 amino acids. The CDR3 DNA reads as TGCAGCGGTCGGGACGGGGCAGGCTACACCTTC. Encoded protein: CSGRDGAGYTF.

CDR3 sequence reads: CASSAGLAGRQETQYF. For the CDR3, the DNA is TGTGCCAGCAGTGCAGGACTAGCGGGGCGTCAAGAGACCCAGTACTTC. The genes are TRBV6-1 and TRBJ2-5; 12 bases map to TRBD2. Germline lookup yields CDR1 MNHNS and CDR2 SASEGT. V lost 4 bases to trimming and J lost 2 bases; unmatched junction nucleotides: 5. This CDR3 is built from 16 residues.

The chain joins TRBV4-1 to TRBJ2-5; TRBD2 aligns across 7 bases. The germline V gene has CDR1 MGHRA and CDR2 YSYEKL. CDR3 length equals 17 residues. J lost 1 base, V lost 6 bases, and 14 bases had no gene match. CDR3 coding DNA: TGCGCCAGCAGGCCCTCCGGCGGCGGGAGTTCCCAAGAGACCCAGTACTTC. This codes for CASRPSGGGSSQETQYF.

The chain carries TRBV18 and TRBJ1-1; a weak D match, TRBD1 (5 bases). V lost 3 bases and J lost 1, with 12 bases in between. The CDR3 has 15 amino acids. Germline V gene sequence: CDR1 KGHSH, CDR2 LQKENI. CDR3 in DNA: TGTGCCAGCTCACCCGGCGAGGGGCGGAACACTGAAGCTTTCTTT. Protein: CASSPGEGRNTEAFF. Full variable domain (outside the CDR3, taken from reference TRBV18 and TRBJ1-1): NAGVMQNPRHLVRRRGQEARLRCSPMKGHSHVYWYRQLPEEGLKFMVYLQKENIIDESGMPKERFSAEFPKEGPSILRIQQVVRGDSAAYFCASSPGEGRNTEAFFGQGTRLTVV.

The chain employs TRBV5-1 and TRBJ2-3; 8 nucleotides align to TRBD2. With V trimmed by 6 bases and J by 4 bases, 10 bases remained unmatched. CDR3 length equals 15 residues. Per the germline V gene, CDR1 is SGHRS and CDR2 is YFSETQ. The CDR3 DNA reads TGCGCCAGCACCCGAGCGGGAGCCTTCCCAGATACGCAGTATTTT. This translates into CASTRAGAFPDTQYF.

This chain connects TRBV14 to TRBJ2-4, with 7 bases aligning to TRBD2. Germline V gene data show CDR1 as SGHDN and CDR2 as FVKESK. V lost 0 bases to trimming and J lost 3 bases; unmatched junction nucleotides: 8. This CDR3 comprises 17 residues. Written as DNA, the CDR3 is TGTGCCAGCAGCCAAGAAGGCGGGAGACGTGGCAAAAACATTCAGTACTTC. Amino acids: CASSQEGGRRGKNIQYF.

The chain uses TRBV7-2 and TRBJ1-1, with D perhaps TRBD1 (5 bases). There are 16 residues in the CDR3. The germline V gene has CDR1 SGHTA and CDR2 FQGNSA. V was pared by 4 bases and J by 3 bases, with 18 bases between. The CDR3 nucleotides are TGTGCCAGCAGCTCCGCCGGGACGGTAGGGTACACTGAAGCTTTCTTT. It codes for CASSSAGTVGYTEAFF.

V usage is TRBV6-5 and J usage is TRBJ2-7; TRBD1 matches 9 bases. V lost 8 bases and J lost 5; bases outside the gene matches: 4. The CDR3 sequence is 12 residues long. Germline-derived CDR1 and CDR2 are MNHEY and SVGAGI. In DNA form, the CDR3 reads TGTGCCAGCCGGACAGGGGACGACGAGCAGTACTTC. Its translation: CASRTGDDEQYF.

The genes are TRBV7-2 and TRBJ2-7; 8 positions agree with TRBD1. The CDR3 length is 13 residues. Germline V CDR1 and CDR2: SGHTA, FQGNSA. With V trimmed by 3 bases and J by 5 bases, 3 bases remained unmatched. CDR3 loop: CASSLGQADEQYF. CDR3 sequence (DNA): TGTGCCAGCAGCTTGGGACAGGCGGACGAGCAGTACTTC.

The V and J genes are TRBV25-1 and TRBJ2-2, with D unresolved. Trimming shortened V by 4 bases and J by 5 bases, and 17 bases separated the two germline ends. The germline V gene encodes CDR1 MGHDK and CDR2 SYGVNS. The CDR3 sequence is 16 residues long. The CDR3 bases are TGTGCCAGCAGTGCTGGGTTGGCCAAGGGAACCGGGGAGCTGTTTTTT. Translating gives CASSAGLAKGTGELFF.

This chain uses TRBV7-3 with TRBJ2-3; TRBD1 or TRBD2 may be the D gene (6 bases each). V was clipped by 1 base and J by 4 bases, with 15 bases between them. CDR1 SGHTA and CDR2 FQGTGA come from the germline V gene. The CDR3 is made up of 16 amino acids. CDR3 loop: CASSLSGAGVADTQYF. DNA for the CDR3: TGTGCCAGCAGCTTAAGCGGGGCAGGGGTAGCAGATACGCAGTATTTT.